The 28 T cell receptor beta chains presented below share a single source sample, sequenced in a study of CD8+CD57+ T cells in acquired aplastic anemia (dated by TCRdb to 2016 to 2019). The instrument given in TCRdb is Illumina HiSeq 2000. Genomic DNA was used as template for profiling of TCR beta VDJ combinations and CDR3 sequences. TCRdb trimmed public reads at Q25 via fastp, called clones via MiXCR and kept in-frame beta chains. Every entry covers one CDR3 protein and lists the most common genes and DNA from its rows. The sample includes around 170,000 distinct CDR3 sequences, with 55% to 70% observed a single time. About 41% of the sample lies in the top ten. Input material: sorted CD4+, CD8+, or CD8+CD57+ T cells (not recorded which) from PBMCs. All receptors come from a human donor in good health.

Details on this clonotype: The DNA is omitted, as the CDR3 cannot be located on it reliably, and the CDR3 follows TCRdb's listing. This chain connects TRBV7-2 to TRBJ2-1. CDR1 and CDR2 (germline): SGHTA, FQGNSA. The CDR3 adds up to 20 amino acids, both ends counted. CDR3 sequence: CASSFYICSAHKSSYNEQFF.

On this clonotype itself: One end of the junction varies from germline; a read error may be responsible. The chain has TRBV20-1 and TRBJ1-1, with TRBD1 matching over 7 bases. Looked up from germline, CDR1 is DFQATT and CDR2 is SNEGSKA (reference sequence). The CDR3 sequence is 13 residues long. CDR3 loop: CCAKGQQNTEAFF. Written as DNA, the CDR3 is TGCTGTGCTAAGGGACAGCAGAACACTGAAGCTTTCTTT.

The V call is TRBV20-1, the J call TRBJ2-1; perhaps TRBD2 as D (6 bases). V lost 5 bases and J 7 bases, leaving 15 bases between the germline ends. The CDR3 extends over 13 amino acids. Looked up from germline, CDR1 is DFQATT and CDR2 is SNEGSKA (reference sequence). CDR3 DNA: TGCAGTGCTCACCACCGACTAGTAAATGAGCAGTTCTTC. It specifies CSAHHRLVNEQFF.

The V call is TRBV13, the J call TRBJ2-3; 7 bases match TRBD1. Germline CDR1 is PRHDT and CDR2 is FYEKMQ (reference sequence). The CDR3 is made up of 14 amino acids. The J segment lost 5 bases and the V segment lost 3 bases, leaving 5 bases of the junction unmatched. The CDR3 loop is CASSFDREQDTQYF. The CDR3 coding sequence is TGTGCCAGCAGCTTCGACAGGGAGCAAGATACGCAGTATTTT.

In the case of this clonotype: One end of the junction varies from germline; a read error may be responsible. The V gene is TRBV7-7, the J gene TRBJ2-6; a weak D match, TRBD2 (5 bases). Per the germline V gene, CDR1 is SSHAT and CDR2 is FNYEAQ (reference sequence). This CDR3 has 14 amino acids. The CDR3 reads CASSGNSGANVLTF. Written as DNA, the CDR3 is TGTGCTAGCAGCGGTAACTCTGGGGCCAACGTCCTGACTTTC.

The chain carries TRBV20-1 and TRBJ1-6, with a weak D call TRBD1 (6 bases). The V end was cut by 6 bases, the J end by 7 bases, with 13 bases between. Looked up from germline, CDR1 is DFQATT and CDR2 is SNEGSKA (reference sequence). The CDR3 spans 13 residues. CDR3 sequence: CSAHRAGNSPLHF. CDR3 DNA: TGCAGTGCCCACAGGGCGGGGAATTCACCCCTCCACTTT.

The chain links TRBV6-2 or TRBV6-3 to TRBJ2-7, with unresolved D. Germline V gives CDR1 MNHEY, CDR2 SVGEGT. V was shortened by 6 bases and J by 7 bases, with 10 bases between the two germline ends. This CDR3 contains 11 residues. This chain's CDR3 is CASSLPREQYF. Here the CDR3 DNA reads TGTGCCAGCAGCCTCCCTAGGGAGCAGTACTTC.

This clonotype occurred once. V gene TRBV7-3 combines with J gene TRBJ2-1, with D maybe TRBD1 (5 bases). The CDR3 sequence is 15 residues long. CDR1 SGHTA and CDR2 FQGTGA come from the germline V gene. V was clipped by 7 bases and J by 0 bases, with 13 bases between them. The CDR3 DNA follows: TGTGCCAGCACCGTAGGGCAGGGCTCCTACAATGAGCAGTTCTTC. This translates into CASTVGQGSYNEQFF. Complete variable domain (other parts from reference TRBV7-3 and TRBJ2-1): GAGVSQTPSNKVTEKGKYVELRCDPISGHTALYWYRQSLGQGPEFLIYFQGTGAADDSGLPNDRFFAVRPEGSVSTLKIQRTERGDSAVYLCASTVGQGSYNEQFFGPGTRLTVL.

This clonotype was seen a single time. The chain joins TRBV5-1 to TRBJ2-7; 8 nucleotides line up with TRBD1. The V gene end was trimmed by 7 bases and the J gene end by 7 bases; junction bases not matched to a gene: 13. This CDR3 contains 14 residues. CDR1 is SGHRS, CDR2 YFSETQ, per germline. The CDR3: CASFEDRETREQYF. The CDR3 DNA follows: TGCGCCAGCTTTGAGGACAGGGAAACGCGGGAGCAGTACTTC.

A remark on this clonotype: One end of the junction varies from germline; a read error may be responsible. CDR3 amino acids: CSAGGLAADTQSF. For the CDR3, the DNA is TGCAGTGCGGGCGGACTAGCGGCAGATACGCAGTCTTTT. This chain connects TRBV20-1 to TRBJ2-3; 10 bases are a match to TRBD2. Germline V CDR1 and CDR2: DFQATT, SNEGSKA (reference sequence). The length of the CDR3 is 13 residues.

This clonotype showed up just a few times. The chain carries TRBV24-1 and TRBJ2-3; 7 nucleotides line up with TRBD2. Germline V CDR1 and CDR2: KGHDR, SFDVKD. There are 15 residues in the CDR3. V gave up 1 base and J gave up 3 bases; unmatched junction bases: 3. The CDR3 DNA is TGTGCCACCAGTGATTTCGGGGGGAGAACAGATACGCAGTATTTT. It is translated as CATSDFGGRTDTQYF.

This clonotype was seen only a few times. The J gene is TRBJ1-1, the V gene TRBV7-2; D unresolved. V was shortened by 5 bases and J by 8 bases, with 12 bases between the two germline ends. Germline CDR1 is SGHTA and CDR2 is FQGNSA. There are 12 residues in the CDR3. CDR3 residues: CASSLGRREAFF. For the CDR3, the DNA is TGTGCCAGCAGCCTTGGACGGAGAGAAGCTTTCTTT.

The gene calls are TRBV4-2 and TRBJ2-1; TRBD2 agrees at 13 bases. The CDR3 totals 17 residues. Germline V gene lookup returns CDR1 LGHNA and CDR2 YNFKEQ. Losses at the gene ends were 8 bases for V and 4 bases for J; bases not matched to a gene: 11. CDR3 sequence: CASGGGTSGRGYNEQFF. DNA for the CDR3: TGTGCCAGCGGGGGTGGTACTAGCGGGAGGGGATACAATGAGCAGTTCTTC.

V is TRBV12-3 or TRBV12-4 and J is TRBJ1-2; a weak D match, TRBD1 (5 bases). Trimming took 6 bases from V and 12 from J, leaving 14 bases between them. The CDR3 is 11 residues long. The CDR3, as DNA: TGTGCCAGCAGCGGGTGGGGGACTAACACCTTC. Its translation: CASSGWGTNTF.

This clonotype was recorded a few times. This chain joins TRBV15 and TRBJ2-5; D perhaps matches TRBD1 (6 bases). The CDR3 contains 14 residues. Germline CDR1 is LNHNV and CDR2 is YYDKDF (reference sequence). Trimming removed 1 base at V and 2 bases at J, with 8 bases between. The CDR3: CATSRGDKQETQYF. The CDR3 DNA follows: TGTGCCACCAGCAGAGGGGACAAACAAGAGACCCAGTACTTC.

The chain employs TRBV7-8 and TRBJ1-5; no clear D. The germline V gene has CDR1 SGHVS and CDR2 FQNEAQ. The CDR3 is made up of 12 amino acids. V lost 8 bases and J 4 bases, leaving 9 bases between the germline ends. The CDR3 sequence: CASSLINQPQHF. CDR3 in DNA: TGTGCCAGCTCCCTGATAAATCAGCCCCAGCATTTT.

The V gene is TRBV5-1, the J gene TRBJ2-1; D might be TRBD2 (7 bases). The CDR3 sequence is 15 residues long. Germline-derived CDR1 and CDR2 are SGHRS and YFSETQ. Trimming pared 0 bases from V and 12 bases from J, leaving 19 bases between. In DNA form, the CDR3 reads TGCGCCAGCAGCTTGGCCCCGGGGGGCGAGGATACGCAGTTCTTC. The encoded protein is CASSLAPGGEDTQFF.

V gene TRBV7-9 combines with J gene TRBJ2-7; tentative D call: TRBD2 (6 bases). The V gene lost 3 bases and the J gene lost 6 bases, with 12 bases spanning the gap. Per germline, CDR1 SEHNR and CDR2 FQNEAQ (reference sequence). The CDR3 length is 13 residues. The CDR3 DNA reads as TGTGCCAGCAGCTTGCCGGGGGTGGGCGAGCAGTACTTC. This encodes CASSLPGVGEQYF.

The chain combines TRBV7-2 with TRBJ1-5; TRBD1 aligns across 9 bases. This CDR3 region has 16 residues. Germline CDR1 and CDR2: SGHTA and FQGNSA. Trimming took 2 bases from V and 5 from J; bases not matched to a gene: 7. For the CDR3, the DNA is TGTGCCAGCAGCTTAAGGCGGGACAGGGACGATCAGCCCCAGCATTTT. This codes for CASSLRRDRDDQPQHF.

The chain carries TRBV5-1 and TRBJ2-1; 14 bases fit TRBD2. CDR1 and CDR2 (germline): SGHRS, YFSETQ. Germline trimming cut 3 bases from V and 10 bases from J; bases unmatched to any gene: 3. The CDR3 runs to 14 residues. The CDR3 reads CASSSGTSGGEQFF. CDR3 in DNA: TGCGCCAGCAGCTCAGGGACTAGCGGGGGAGAGCAGTTCTTC.

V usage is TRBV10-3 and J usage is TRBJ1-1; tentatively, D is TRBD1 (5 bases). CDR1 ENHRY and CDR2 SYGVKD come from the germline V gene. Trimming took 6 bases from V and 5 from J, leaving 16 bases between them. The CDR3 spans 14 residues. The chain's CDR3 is CAISSQGGGTEAFF. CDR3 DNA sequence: TGTGCCATCAGCTCCCAGGGTGGAGGGACTGAAGCTTTCTTT.

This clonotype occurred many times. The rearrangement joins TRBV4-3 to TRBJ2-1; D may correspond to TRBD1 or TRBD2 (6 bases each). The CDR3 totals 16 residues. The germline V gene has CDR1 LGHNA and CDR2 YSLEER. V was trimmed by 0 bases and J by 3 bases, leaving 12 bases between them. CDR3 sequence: CASSQEGGTDYNEQFF. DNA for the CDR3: TGCGCCAGCAGCCAAGAGGGGGGCACCGACTACAATGAGCAGTTCTTC.

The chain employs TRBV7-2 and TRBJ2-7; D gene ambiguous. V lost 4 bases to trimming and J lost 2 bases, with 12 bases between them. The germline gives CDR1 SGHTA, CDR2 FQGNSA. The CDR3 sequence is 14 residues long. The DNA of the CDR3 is TGTGCCAGCAGCTATGCCTCGGGCCCCTACGAGCAGTACTTC. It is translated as CASSYASGPYEQYF.

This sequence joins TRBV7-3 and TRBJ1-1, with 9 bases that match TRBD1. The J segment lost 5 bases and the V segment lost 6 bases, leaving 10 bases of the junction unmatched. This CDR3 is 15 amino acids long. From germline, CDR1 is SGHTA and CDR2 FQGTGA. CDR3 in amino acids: CASRHRTGVETEAFF. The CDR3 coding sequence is TGTGCCAGCAGACATAGGACAGGGGTAGAGACTGAAGCTTTCTTT.

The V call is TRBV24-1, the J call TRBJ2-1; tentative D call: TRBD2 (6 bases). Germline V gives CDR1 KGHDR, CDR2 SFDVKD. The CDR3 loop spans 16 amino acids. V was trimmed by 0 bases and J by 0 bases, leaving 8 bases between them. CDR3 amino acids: CATSDLRGSSYNEQFF. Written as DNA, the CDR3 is TGTGCCACCAGTGATTTGCGGGGGAGCTCCTACAATGAGCAGTTCTTC.

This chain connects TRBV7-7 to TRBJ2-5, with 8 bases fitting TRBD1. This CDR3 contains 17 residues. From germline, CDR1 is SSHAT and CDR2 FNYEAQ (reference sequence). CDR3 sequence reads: CARVPARRQGPKETQYF. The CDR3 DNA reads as TGTGCTAGAGTCCCAGCCCGTAGACAGGGGCCGAAAGAGACCCAGTACTTC.

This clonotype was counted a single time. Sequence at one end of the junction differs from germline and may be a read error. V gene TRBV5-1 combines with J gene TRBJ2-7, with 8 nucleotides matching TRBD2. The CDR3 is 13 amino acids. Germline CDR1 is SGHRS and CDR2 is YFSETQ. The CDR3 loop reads CASSLVASGRLTF. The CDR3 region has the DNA TGTGCCAGCAGCTTGGTGGCTAGCGGGCGCCTAACTTTC. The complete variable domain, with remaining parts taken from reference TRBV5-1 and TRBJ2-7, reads KAGVTQTPRYLIKTRGQQVTLSCSPISGHRSVSWYQQTPGQGLQFLFEYFSETQRNKGNFPGRFSGRQFSNSRSEMNVSTLELGDSALYLCASSLVASGRLTFGPGTRLTVT.

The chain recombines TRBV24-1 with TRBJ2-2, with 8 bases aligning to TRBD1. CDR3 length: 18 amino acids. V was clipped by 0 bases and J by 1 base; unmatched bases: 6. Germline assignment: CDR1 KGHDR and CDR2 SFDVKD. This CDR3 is CATSDLGGGTGNTGELFF. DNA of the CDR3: TGTGCCACCAGTGATTTGGGGGGCGGGACAGGGAACACCGGGGAGCTGTTTTTT.